This T cell receptor beta chain was identified during a study of glioma-infiltrating T cells. At the level of the study: Glioma patients had dexamethasone for six or fewer days before surgery. Blood libraries targeted roughly 4.5- to 11-fold coverage of about a million T cells.

General study findings and limits: Tissue and blood shared very few CDR3 sequences. Non-neoplastic patients had below-expected tissue-blood divergence, while all gliomas exceeded expectation.

This clonotype was seen a handful of times. Its antigen is currently unknown. Trimming removed 4 bases from V and 3 bases from J, with 15 bases in between. Germline CDR1 reads LGHNA; CDR2 reads YSLEER. The CDR3 consists of 15 residues. Using RNA template, CDR3s of TCR alpha and beta were amplified with iRepertoire arm-PCR. TCRdb processed the multiplex PCR reads anew with MiXCR; each CDR3 protein has one entry. The profile covers about 410,000 distinct CDR3 sequences, with 41% appearing a single time and 12% taken by the ten largest. The chain combines TRBV4-3 with TRBJ1-2; D remains unclear. The TCR was taken from a human donor with low-grade glioma or glioblastoma, undergoing nonglioma brain surgery, or in good health (not recorded which). The sequencing input was glioma tissue, nonneoplastic brain tissue, or PBMCs (not recorded which). The CDR3, as DNA: TGCGCCAGCAGCCCTGGAAGGCAGGCGGACTATGGCTACACCTTC. Its protein product is CASSPGRQADYGYTF.